The present TCR beta chain was sequenced within a study of T cell changes during pregnancy in multiple sclerosis. Repertoires were generated with immunoSEQ multiplex PCR, while TCRdb's copy carries only in-frame clones and drops some. The repertoire holds tens of thousands of clones, roughly 91% seen once, with around 0.85% in the top ten. The clonotype originates from a female donor with multiple sclerosis, enrolled in a pregnancy study. The source was peripheral blood, collected before pregnancy.

The CDR3 loop is CASSQRQGMNTEAFF. The DNA for the CDR3 is TGTGCCAGCAGCCAGAGACAGGGAATGAACACTGAAGCTTTCTTT. The genes are TRBV7-9 and TRBJ1-1; 7 bases are a match to TRBD1. The CDR3 is made up of 15 amino acids. The trim removed 5 bases at V and 0 bases at J, leaving 6 bases unmatched. Looked up from germline, CDR1 is SEHNR and CDR2 is FQNEAQ (reference sequence).